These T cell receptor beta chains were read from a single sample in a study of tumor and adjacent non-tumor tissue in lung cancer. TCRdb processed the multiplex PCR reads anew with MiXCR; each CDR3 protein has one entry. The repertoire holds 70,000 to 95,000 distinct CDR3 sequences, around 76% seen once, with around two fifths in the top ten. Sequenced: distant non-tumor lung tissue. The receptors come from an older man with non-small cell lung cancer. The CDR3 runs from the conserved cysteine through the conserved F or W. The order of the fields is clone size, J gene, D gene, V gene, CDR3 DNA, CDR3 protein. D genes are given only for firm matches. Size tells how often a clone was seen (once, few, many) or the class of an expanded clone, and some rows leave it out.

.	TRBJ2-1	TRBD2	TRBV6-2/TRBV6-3	TGTGCCAGCAGACAAGGGGGGACTAGCGGTTACGGCTCCTACAATGAGCAGTTCTTC	CASRQGGTSGYGSYNEQFF
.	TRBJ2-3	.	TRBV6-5	TGTGCCAGCAGTTACTGGGGCGGCTCCACATATACACAGTATTTT	CASSYWGGSTYTQYF
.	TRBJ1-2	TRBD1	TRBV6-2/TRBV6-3	TGTACCAGCAGTACGGACAGGACTAACTATGTCTACACCTTC	CTSSTDRTNYVYTF
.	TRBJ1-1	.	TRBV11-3	TGTGCCAACAACTTCCGGGAAACAACCCTGAACACTGAAGCTTTCTTT	CANNFRETTLNTEAFF
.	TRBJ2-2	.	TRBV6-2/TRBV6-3	TGTGCTAGCAACGGGCCCGGGGAGCTGTATTTT	CASNGPGELYF
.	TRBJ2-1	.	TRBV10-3	TGTGCCATCAGTGAGAAGGGCAGCTCCTACAATGATCAGTCCTTC	CAISEKGSSYNDQSF
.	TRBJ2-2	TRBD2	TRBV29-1	TGCAGCGGATTAGTGACTAGCTTCACCGGGGAGCTGTTTTTT	CSGLVTSFTGELFF
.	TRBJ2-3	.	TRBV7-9	TGTGACAGCAATTCCCCCCGTGATACGCAGTTTTTT	CDSNSPRDTQFF
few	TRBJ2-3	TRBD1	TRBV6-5	TGTGCCAGCAGTGGGGACAGGGTCACAGATACGCGGTATTTT	CASSGDRVTDTRYF
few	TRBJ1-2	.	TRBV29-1	TGCAGCGTTGTCCCCTATCAACCCTCGGGAGAAGATGGGTACACTTTC	CSVVPYQPSGEDGYTF
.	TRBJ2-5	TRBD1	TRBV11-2	TGTGCTAGCAGCTCGGGGACAGTTGGGCAAGAGACCCACTACTTC	CASSSGTVGQETHYF
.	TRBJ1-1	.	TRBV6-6	TGTGCCCGCAGGGACCGCAGCACTGAAGCTTTCTTT	CARRDRSTEAFF
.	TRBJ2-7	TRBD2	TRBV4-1	TGCGCCAGCAGCCGGAGACTAGCGGGAGAGGAGGACGTGCAGTACTTC	CASSRRLAGEEDVQYF
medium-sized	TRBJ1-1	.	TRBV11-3	TGTGCCAGCAGCTCCCGAGGGGGGACCTACACTGAAGCTTTCTTT	CASSSRGGTYTEAFF
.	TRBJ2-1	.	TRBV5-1	TGCGCCAGCAGCTTGAGGGGGGCGGACAATGAGGAGTTCTTC	CASSLRGADNEEFF
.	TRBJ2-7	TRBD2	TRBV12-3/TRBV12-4	TGTGCCAGCAGTTCCACTAGCGAGAGGCCCTACGAGCAGTGCTTC	CASSSTSERPYEQCF
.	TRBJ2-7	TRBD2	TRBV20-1	TGCAGTGAACAGGCTAGCGGCTGGTACGAGCAGTACTTC	CSEQASGWYEQYF
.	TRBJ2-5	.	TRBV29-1	TGCAGCACCAAGCCCTACTTCCATACAGGTCAAGAGACCCAGTACTTC	CSTKPYFHTGQETQYF
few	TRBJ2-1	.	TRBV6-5	TGTGCCAGCAGTTACTCGATACCGGGATTAACGGGAGTGGAATCCAATGAGCAGTTCTTC	CASSYSIPGLTGVESNEQFF
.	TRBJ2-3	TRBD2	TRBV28	TGTTCCAGCAGTTTCTGGCGGCGGCTAGCGGGGGGCACAGATACGCAGTATTTT	CSSSFWRRLAGGTDTQYF
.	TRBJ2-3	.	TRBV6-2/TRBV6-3	TGTGCTAGCAGTTACCGCTGGAGCCAAAGCCCCACAGATACGCAGTATTTT	CASSYRWSQSPTDTQYF
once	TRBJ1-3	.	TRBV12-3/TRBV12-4	TGTGGCAGCAGTTTTGGACGGGGTGGAAACACCATATATTTT	CGSSFGRGGNTIYF
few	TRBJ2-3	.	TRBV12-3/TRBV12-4	TGTACCAGCAGTCCCGCTGGCCAGCCCCAGTATTTT	CTSSPAGQPQYF
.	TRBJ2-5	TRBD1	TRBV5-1	TGCGCCAGCAGCCAACAGGGGGCACAGGAGACCCAGTACTTC	CASSQQGAQETQYF
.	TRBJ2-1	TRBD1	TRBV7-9	TGTGCCAGCAGCCACGGACAGGTAGCCTACAATGAGCAGTTCTTC	CASSHGQVAYNEQFF
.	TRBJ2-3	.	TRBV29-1	TGCAACTCCGGAGGGGGGAGGGGCACAGATACACAGTATTTT	CNSGGGRGTDTQYF